A selection of T cell receptor beta chains follows, all from one sample in a study of blood T cell repertoires in COVID-19. Assay used: immunoSEQ multiplex PCR; TCRdb lists only in-frame clones, some missing. The sample has around 700,000 clones; 85% to 90% are singletons. Sequencing was done on a sample of peripheral blood. The receptors come from a woman aged 18-29 years with acute or convalescent COVID-19. Both conserved end residues are part of each CDR3. D genes are given only for firm matches. A row's size may be missing; if present it is once, few, many or a size class.

v_call	j_call	clone_size	d_call	cdr3_nt	cdr3_aa
TRBV6-2/TRBV6-3	TRBJ2-7	.	TRBD1	TGTGCCAGCAGACCTACAGGGGGAGGTACCTACGAGCAGTACTTC	CASRPTGGGTYEQYF
TRBV5-4	TRBJ2-3	.	TRBD1	TGTGCCAGCAGCCTTTGGGGAACAGGGGGAGATACGCAGTATTTT	CASSLWGTGGDTQYF
TRBV25-1	TRBJ2-5	.	TRBD2	TGTGCCAGCAGTCCCACGGCGGGAGGGGGGAAAGAGACCCAGTACTTC	CASSPTAGGGKETQYF
TRBV28	TRBJ1-1	once	.	TGTGCCAGCAGTGCACAGCGGCGGGGTGAAGCTTTCTTT	CASSAQRRGEAFF
TRBV23-1	TRBJ2-3	.	.	TGCGCCAGCAATAAACAGATCACAGATACGCAGTATTTT	CASNKQITDTQYF
TRBV3-1/TRBV3-2	TRBJ1-6	.	.	TGTGCCAGCAGCGTTGGAGTTCTGAAATATTCACCCCTCCACTTT	CASSVGVLKYSPLHF
TRBV30	TRBJ1-6	.	TRBD1	TGTGCCTGGGACCGGGACAGAAATTCACCCCTCCACTTT	CAWDRDRNSPLHF
TRBV5-1	TRBJ1-2	.	.	TGCGCCAGCAGCTTGGGAGGAACGTACACCTTC	CASSLGGTYTF
TRBV23-1	TRBJ1-2	.	TRBD1	TGCGCCAGCAGTCCGGACAGGGGCAGGTATGGCTACACCTTC	CASSPDRGRYGYTF
TRBV7-6	TRBJ2-7	.	.	TGTGCCAGCAGCTCTCGCCAGGGCAACCCATCCTACGAGCAGTACTTC	CASSSRQGNPSYEQYF
TRBV7-3	TRBJ2-2	once	TRBD2	TGTGCCAGCAGACCAACAAGCGGGGTGGCCGGGGAGCTGTTTTTT	CASRPTSGVAGELFF
TRBV7-3	TRBJ2-7	.	.	TGTGCCAGCAGCCGAGGGGGTTCCCCCTACGAGCAGTACTTC	CASSRGGSPYEQYF
TRBV21-1	TRBJ1-1	.	.	TGTGCCAGCAGCGAATACAGGGGGCGTATGGACACTGAAGCTTTCTTT	CASSEYRGRMDTEAFF
TRBV5-6	TRBJ2-2	.	TRBD2	TGTGCCAGCAGCCCCCGGGGGGTAGCAGGCGGGGAGCTGTTTTTT	CASSPRGVAGGELFF
TRBV12-5	TRBJ1-1	.	TRBD1	TGTGCTAGTGGTTTGGTTTTAGGGACAGGGATGAACACTGAAGCTTTCTTT	CASGLVLGTGMNTEAFF
TRBV9	TRBJ2-1	.	.	TGTGCCAGCAGCGTAGAGCTAGCTCAATACAATGAGCAGTTCTTC	CASSVELAQYNEQFF
TRBV29-1	TRBJ1-5	.	TRBD1	TGCAGCGTAAAGACAGGGAGTAGCAATCAGCCCCAGCATTTT	CSVKTGSSNQPQHF
TRBV7-2	TRBJ1-1	.	.	TGTGCCAGCAGCTTAGCGTGGGCGGGGCGCCACACTGAAGCTTTCTTT	CASSLAWAGRHTEAFF
TRBV6-1	TRBJ1-1	.	.	TGTGCCAGCAGTGAAGTGATGGAGACTGAAGCTTTCTTT	CASSEVMETEAFF
TRBV6-4	TRBJ2-3	.	.	TGTGCCAGCAGTGACCACAACACAGATACGCAGTATTTT	CASSDHNTDTQYF
TRBV29-1	TRBJ2-7	.	TRBD1	TGCAGCGTTAAAGGGGGACAGCACTACGAGCAGTACTTC	CSVKGGQHYEQYF
TRBV7-8	TRBJ1-6	.	.	TGTGCCAGCAGCTTGGGGGGAAATTCACCCCTCCACTTT	CASSLGGNSPLHF
TRBV7-2	TRBJ2-5	once	.	TGTGCCAGCAGCTTAAGAGGGAGTGGGACCCAGTACTTC	CASSLRGSGTQYF
TRBV10-3	TRBJ1-1	few	.	TGTGCCATCGCGAGGGAGAACACTGAAGCTTTCTTT	CAIARENTEAFF
TRBV5-1	TRBJ1-5	.	TRBD1	TGCGCCAGCAGCTTGTTAGGACAGGGCAATCAGCCCCAGCATTTT	CASSLLGQGNQPQHF
TRBV4-3	TRBJ1-6	.	.	TGCGCCAGCAGCCAAGATTGGAGGGGTAGTTCACCCCTCCACTTT	CASSQDWRGSSPLHF
TRBV30	TRBJ2-1	.	TRBD2	TGTGCCTGGAGTGCCTTAGCGGGGGGAAGGAATGAGCAGTTCTTC	CAWSALAGGRNEQFF
TRBV4-1	TRBJ1-1	.	.	TGCGCCAGCAGCCAAGGGGCTATACGACAAACAAACACTGAAGCTTTCTTT	CASSQGAIRQTNTEAFF
TRBV19	TRBJ2-5	.	.	TGTGCCAGTAGTATCCTTACTGGAGCGAGGGAGACCCAGTACTTC	CASSILTGARETQYF
TRBV11-2	TRBJ1-2	.	.	TGTGCCAGCAGCCATGGGGGGGGGCGAGGAAGCGGCTACACCTTC	CASSHGGGRGSGYTF
TRBV6-5	TRBJ1-2	.	.	TGTGCCAGCACCCCGCGGCGACTCTATGGCTACACCTTC	CASTPRRLYGYTF
TRBV7-9	TRBJ1-4	.	.	TGTGCCAGCAGCTTCCTTGATGGAGGGAGAGGTGAAAAACTGTTTTTT	CASSFLDGGRGEKLFF
TRBV28	TRBJ1-2	.	TRBD1	TGTGCCAGCAGCCTCCTCGGGACAGGGTCCTATGGCTACACCTTC	CASSLLGTGSYGYTF
TRBV19	TRBJ1-2	.	.	TGTGCCAGTAGTATTGCGGTCGGGGAGGTTTACACCTTC	CASSIAVGEVYTF
TRBV2	TRBJ1-2	.	.	TGTGCCAGCAGTGAACTGGAAGGACTGGTCTATGGCTACACCTTC	CASSELEGLVYGYTF
TRBV9	TRBJ2-2	.	.	TGTGCCAGCAGCGTAGGCAGGGAAAGACCCGGGGAGCTGTTTTTT	CASSVGRERPGELFF
TRBV12-3/TRBV12-4	TRBJ2-7	.	TRBD2	TGTGCCAGCCGCGGGGGAGGTGAGCAGTACTTC	CASRGGGEQYF
TRBV10-3	TRBJ2-1	.	TRBD2	TGTGCCATCATGGGGCTAGCGGATTCCAATGAGCAGTTCTTC	CAIMGLADSNEQFF
TRBV5-1	TRBJ1-3	.	TRBD1	TGCGCCAGCAGTCAGGGACAGGGGATGGGAAACACCATATATTTT	CASSQGQGMGNTIYF
TRBV5-6	TRBJ1-1	.	.	TGTGCCAGCAGCGGGGACTTCGGTGGCGACACTGAAGCTTTCTTT	CASSGDFGGDTEAFF
TRBV9	TRBJ1-3	few	.	TGTGCCAGCAGCGCGGAGGGGGGGCCTGGAAACACCATATATTTT	CASSAEGGPGNTIYF